Listed below are T cell receptor beta chains from one sample, sequenced in a study of molecular identifiers for immune sequencing clone quantification. TCRdb re-analysed the PCR reads in MiXCR, keeping a single row per CDR3 protein. This table has approximately 630,000 distinct CDR3 sequences, around 25% appearing once. Sequenced sample: naive CD8+ T cells from blood, with Jurkat cell RNA spiked in. Receptors were obtained from a human donor in good health. Some libraries in this study had Jurkat cell RNA spiked in. Both conserved end residues are part of each CDR3. The D gene is left open where the match is weak. Some rows mark clone size as missing; the rest say once, few, many or name a class of expanded clone.

j_call v_call d_call clone_size cdr3_aa cdr3_nt
TRBJ2-1 TRBV27 TRBD1 NA CASSTDRGPYNEQFF TGTGCCAGCAGTACCGACAGGGGGCCCTACAATGAGCAGTTCTTC
TRBJ1-1 TRBV7-9 TRBD1 many CASSLTWDSHQTGAFF TGTGCCAGCAGCCTCACCTGGGACAGCCACCAAACGGGAGCTTTCTTT
TRBJ1-2 TRBV12-5 TRBD1 NA CASGPGQGIGGYTF TGTGCTAGTGGTCCGGGACAGGGAATCGGTGGCTACACCTTC
TRBJ2-1 TRBV5-1 NA few CASKEYNEQFF TGCGCCAGCAAGGAATACAATGAGCAGTTCTTC
TRBJ2-5 TRBV27 NA NA CASSFRGLQETQYF TGTGCCAGCAGTTTCCGCGGCCTTCAAGAGACCCAGTACTTC
TRBJ1-1 TRBV4-1 NA many CASSQDRGQPNTEAFF TGCGCCAGCAGCCAAGATCGTGGCCAGCCGAACACTGAAGCTTTCTTT
TRBJ1-2 TRBV19 NA few CASSILLRGGHGYTF TGTGCCAGTAGTATCCTTTTAAGGGGAGGCCATGGCTACACCTTC
TRBJ2-7 TRBV12-3/TRBV12-4 NA once CASSLVGYAQYF TGTGCCAGCAGTTTAGTAGGGTACGCGCAGTACTTC
TRBJ1-2 TRBV20-1 NA few CSSTSRDEYGYTF TGCAGTTCAACCTCCAGGGATGAATATGGCTACACCTTC
TRBJ1-1 TRBV28 TRBD1 many CASTDSPGDRGSTEAFF TGTGCCAGCACCGACTCTCCGGGGGACAGGGGGAGTACTGAAGCTTTCTTT
TRBJ2-3 TRBV27 NA NA CASSFIGGIPDTQYF TGTGCCAGCAGTTTTATCGGGGGTATCCCAGATACGCAGTATTTT
TRBJ1-2 TRBV12-3/TRBV12-4 NA NA CASSSLQDTYGYTF TGTGCCAGTAGTTCCCTTCAGGACACATATGGCTACACCTTC
TRBJ2-7 TRBV20-1 TRBD2 many CSARVSGTSTYEQYF TGCAGTGCTAGAGTTTCCGGGACTAGCACCTACGAGCAGTACTTC
TRBJ2-3 TRBV7-8 TRBD2 many CASSPPWGGGTDTQYF TGTGCCAGCAGCCCACCGTGGGGGGGGGGCACAGATACGCAGTATTTT
TRBJ1-1 TRBV7-9 TRBD1 many CASSLQGVGTEAFF TGTGCCAGCAGCTTACAGGGGGTAGGCACTGAAGCTTTCTTT
TRBJ1-1 TRBV12-3/TRBV12-4 NA NA CASSLGEGGLNTEAFF TGTGCCAGCAGTTTAGGAGAGGGCGGATTGAACACTGAAGCTTTCTTT
TRBJ2-7 TRBV19 NA few CASSISRGATSPYEQYF TGTGCCAGTAGTATTTCCCGAGGAGCCACGAGTCCCTACGAGCAGTACTTC
TRBJ1-2 TRBV28 NA many CASTPGGYGYTF TGTGCCAGCACCCCTGGGGGGTATGGCTACACCTTC
TRBJ2-3 TRBV6-5 NA many CASSTITLAPDTQYF TGTGCCAGCAGCACGATAACACTAGCTCCAGATACGCAGTATTTT
TRBJ2-7 TRBV21-1 NA NA CASSKGEGGTALEQYF TGTGCCAGCAGCAAAGGGGAAGGAGGGACTGCTCTCGAGCAGTACTTC
TRBJ1-4 TRBV11-2 TRBD1 NA CASSFFPDRGVEKLFF TGTGCCAGCAGCTTTTTCCCGGACAGGGGAGTTGAAAAACTGTTTTTT
TRBJ1-1 TRBV6-1 NA many CATGHYTEAFF TGTGCCACCGGCCACTACACTGAAGCTTTCTTT
TRBJ2-5 TRBV28 NA many CASSFRVPVQETQYF TGTGCCAGCAGTTTTCGGGTCCCGGTCCAAGAGACCCAGTACTTC
TRBJ1-1 TRBV27 NA few CASSPRYSDMNTEAFF TGTGCCAGCAGTCCCCGGTACAGTGACATGAACACTGAAGCTTTCTTT
TRBJ2-2 TRBV2 TRBD2 few CASTEGLAGGTGELFF TGTGCCAGCACTGAGGGACTAGCGGGAGGGACCGGGGAGCTGTTTTTT
TRBJ2-2 TRBV7-8 NA NA CASSTRQEESDTGELFF TGTGCCAGCAGCACCCGACAAGAGGAGTCCGACACCGGGGAGCTGTTTTTT
TRBJ1-1 TRBV4-1 NA many CASSQDPIQRGLSTEAFF TGCGCCAGCAGCCAAGATCCTATCCAAAGGGGACTATCGACTGAAGCTTTCTTT
TRBJ2-3 TRBV7-6 NA many CASSPEGQPTDTQYF TGTGCCAGCAGCCCAGAGGGACAACCCACGGATACGCAGTATTTT
TRBJ1-4 TRBV20-1 NA NA CSARDGTGPPAELFF TGCAGTGCTAGAGATGGTACAGGGCCGCCTGCGGAACTGTTTTTT
TRBJ1-1 TRBV19 TRBD1 NA CASSTLWTRDRGAGNTEAFF TGTGCCAGTAGTACTCTGTGGACCCGGGACAGGGGCGCGGGGAACACTGAAGCTTTCTTT
TRBJ1-3 TRBV29-1 NA many CSVEVQDGNTIYF TGCAGCGTTGAAGTCCAGGATGGAAACACCATATATTTT
TRBJ2-5 TRBV27 NA many CASSPLGQETQYF TGTGCCAGCAGTCCGCTCGGGCAAGAGACCCAGTACTTC
TRBJ1-2 TRBV2 TRBD1 NA CASKDLRGQGTNYGYTF TGTGCCAGCAAAGATCTGAGGGGGCAGGGGACTAACTATGGCTACACCTTC